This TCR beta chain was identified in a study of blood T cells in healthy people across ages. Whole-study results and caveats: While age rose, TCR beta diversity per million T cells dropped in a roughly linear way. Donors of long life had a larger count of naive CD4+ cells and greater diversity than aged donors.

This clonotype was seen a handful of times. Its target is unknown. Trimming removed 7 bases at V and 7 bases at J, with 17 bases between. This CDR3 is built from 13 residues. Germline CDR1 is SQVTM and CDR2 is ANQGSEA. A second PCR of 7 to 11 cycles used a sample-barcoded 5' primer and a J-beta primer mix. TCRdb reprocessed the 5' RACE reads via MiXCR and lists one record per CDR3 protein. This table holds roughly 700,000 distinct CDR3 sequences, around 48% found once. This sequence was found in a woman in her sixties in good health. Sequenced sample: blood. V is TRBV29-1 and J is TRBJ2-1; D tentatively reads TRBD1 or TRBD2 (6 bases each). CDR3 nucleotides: TGCAGCGCTTCGGAGAGGGGGGTTAATGAGCAGTTCTTC. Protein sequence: CSASERGVNEQFF.